This TCR beta chain is drawn from a study of Ad26.COV2.S vaccination and SARS-CoV-2 variants. The table came from immunoSEQ multiplex PCR; TCRdb's copy has only in-frame clones and leaves some out. The sample records around 400,000 clones, 75% to 90% being singletons. V was pared by 5 bases and J by 2 bases, with 8 bases between. From germline, CDR1 is KGHDR and CDR2 SFDVKD. The CDR3 covers 14 residues. As to treatment: roughly 20 received Ad26.COV2.S at low or high dose, single or two shots; several received placebo; per-sample allocation not given. Repertoires come from day 63 after the first vaccine or placebo injection.

This TCR was sampled from a person between 18 and 59 years old who received the Ad26.COV2.S COVID-19 vaccine or a placebo. Here the sequenced sample was peripheral blood, taken in a trial of Ad26.COV2.S vaccine versus placebo. The gene calls are TRBV24-1 and TRBJ2-2; D not certain. CDR3: CATSGHFNTGELFF. DNA of the CDR3: TGTGCCACCAGTGGGCATTTTAACACCGGGGAGCTGTTTTTT.